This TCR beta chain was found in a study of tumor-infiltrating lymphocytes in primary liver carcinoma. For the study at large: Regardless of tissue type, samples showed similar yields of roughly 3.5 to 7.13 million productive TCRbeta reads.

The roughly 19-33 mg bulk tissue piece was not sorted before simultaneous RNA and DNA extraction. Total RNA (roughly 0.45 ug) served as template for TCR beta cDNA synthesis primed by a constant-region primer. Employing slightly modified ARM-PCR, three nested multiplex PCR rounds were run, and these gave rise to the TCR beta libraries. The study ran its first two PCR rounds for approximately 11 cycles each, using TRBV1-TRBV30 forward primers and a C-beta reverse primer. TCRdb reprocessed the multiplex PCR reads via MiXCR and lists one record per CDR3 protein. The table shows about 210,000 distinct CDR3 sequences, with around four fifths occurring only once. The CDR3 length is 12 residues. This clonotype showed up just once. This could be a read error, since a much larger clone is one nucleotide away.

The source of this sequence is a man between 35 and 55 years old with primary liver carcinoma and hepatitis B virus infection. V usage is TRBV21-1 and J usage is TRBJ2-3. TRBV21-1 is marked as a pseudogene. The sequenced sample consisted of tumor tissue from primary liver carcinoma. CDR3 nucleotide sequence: TGTGCCAAGCCCATAACGGGGGATACGCAGTATTTT. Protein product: CAKPITGDTQYF.